This record covers a single TCR beta chain. MiXCR, run by TCRdb on the 5' RACE reads, gives a single entry per CDR3 protein. The profile shows roughly 280,000 distinct CDR3 sequences, roughly 10% of them singletons. This entry comes from a study of identical twins. Losses at the gene ends were 8 bases for V and 3 bases for J; bases not matched to a gene: 8. CDR3 length: 14 residues. The germline V gene encodes CDR1 MNHEY and CDR2 SMNVEV (reference sequence). These data were likewise used in another study, on yellow fever vaccine responses in identical twins.

This clonotype originated in a young woman in good health. Sequenced sample: CD8+ T cells sorted from blood. The rearrangement joins TRBV27 to TRBJ2-7; the match to TRBD1 covers 9 bases. The chain's CDR3 is CASCWGQGVYEQYF. CDR3 nucleotide sequence: TGTGCCAGCTGCTGGGGACAGGGAGTCTACGAGCAGTACTTC.